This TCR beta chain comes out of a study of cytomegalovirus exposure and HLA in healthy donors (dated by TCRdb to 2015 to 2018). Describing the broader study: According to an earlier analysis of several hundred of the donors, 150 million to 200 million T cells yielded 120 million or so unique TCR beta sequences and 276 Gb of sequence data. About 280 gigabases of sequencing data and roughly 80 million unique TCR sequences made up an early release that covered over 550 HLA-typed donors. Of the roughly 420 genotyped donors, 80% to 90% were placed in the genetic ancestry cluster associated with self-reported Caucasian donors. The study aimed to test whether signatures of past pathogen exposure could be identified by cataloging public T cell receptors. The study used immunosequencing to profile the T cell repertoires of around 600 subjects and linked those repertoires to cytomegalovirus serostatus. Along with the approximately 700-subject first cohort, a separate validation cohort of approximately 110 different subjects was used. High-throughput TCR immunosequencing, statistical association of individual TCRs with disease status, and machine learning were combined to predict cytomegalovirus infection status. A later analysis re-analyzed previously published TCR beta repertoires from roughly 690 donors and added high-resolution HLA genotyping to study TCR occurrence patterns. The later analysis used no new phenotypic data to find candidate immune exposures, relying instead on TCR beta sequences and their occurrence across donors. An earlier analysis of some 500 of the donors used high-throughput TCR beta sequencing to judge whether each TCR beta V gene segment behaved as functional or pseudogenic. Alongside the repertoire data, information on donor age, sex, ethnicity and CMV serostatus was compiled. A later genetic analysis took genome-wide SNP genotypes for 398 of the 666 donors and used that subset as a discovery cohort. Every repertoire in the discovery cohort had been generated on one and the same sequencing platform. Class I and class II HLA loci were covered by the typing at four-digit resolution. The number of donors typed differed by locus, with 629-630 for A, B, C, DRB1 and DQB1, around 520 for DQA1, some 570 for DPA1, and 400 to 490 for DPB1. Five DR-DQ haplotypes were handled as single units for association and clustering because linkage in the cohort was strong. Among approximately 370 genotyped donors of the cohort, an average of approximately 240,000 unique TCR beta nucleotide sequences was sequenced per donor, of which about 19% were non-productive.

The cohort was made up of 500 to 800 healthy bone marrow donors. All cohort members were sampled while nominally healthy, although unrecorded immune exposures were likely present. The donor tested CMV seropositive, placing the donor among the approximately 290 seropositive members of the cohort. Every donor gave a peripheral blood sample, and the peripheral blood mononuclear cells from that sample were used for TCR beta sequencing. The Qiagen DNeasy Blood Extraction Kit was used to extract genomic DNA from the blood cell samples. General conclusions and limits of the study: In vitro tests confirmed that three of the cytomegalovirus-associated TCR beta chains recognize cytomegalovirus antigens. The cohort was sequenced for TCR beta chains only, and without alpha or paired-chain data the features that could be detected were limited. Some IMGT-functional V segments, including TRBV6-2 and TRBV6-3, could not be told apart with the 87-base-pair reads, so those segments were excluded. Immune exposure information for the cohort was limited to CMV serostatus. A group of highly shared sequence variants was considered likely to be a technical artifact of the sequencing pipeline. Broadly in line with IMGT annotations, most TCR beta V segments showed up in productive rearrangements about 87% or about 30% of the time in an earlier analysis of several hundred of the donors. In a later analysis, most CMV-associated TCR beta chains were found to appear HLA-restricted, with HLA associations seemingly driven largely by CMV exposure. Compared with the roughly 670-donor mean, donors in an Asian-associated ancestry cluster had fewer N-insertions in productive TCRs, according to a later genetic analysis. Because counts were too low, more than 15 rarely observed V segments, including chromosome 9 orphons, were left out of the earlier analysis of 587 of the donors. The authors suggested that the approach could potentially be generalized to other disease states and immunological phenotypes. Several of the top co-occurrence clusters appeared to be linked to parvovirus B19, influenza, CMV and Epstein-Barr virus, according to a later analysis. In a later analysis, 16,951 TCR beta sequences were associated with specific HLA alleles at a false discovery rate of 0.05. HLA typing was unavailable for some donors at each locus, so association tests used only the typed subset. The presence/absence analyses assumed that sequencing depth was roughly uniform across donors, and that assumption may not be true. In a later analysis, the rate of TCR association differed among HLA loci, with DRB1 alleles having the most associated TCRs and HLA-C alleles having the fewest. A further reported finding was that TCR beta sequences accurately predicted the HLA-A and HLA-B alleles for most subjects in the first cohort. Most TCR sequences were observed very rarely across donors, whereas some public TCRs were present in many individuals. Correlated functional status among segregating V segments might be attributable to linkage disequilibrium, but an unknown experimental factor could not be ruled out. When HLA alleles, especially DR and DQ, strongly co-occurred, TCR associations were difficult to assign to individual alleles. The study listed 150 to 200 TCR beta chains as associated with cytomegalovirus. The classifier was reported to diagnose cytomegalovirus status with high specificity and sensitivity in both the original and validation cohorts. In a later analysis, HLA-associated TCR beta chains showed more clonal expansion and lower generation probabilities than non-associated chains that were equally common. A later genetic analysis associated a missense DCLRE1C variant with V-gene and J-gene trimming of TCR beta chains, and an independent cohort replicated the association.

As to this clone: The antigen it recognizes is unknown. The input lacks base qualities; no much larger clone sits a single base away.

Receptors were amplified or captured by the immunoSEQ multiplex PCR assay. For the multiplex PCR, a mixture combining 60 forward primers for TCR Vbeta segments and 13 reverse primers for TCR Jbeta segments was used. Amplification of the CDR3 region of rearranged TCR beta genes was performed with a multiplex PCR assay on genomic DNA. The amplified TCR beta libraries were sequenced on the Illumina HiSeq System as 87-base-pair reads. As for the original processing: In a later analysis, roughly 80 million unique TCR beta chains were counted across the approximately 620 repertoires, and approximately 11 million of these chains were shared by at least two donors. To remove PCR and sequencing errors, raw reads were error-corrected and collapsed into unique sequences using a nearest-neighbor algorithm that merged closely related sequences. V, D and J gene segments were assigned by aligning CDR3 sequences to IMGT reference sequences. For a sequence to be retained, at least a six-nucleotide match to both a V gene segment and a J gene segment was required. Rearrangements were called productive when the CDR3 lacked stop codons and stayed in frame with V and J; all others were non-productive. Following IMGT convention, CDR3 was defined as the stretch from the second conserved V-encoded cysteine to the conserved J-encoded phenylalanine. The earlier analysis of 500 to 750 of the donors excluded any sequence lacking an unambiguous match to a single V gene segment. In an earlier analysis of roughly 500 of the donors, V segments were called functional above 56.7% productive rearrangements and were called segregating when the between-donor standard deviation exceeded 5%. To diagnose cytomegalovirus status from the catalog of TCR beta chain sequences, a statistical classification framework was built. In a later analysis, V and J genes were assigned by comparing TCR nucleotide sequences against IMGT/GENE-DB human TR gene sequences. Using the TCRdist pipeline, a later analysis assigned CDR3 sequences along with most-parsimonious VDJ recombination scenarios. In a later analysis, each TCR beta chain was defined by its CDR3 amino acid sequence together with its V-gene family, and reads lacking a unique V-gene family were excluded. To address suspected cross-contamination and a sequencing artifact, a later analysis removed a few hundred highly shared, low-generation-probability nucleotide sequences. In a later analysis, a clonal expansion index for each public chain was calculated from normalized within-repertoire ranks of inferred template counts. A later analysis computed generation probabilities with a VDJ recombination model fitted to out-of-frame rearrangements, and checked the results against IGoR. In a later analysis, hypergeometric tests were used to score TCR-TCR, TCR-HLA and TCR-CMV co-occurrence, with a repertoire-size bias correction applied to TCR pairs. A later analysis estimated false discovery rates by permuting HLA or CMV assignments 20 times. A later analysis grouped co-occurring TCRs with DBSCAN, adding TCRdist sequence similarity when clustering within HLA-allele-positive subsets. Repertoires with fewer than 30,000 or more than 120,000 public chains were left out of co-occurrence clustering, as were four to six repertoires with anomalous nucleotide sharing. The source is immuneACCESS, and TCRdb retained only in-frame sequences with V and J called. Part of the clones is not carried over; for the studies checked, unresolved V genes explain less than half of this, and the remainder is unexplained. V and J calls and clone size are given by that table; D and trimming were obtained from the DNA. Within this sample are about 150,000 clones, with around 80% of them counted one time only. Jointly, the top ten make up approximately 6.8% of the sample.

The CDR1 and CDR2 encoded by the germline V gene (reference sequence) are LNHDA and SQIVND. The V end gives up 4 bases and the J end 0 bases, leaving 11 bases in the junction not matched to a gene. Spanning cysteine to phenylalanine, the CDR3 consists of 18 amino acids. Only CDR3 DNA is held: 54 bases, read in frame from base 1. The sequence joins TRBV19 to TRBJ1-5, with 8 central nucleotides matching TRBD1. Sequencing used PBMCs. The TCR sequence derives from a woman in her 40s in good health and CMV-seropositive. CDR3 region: CASSKGSGGDYSNQPQHF. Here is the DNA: TGTGCCAGTAGTAAAGGGTCAGGGGGCGACTATAGCAATCAGCCCCAGCATTTT.